Below are 22 T cell receptor beta chains sequenced from a single sample in a study of OX40 agonist ivuxolimab in advanced cancers. The data were produced by immunoSEQ multiplex PCR, yet TCRdb's version contains in-frame clones alone and is incomplete. The data hold about 82,000 clones, with around nine tenths observed a single time. Material: CD4+ or CD8+ T cells sorted from blood, obtained in a trial of the OX40 agonist ivuxolimab. These receptors all stem from an adult with an advanced solid tumor such as melanoma, head and neck, liver or kidney cancer.

V is TRBV28 and J is TRBJ2-3; 9 bases map to TRBD1. CDR1 MDHEN and CDR2 SYDVKM come from the germline V gene. The junction had 7 bases not matched to a gene; V was cut back by 7 bases and J by 2 bases. This CDR3 is built from 15 residues. This CDR3 reads CASMVGQGPTDTQYF. DNA for the CDR3: TGTGCCAGCATGGTAGGACAGGGGCCCACAGATACGCAGTATTTT.

The V call is TRBV30, the J call TRBJ1-3, with a weak D call TRBD1 (5 bases). The V gene lost 8 bases and the J gene lost 0 bases, with 14 bases spanning the gap. Germline loops: CDR1 GTSNPN, CDR2 SVGIG (reference sequence). The CDR3 consists of 14 residues. As DNA, the CDR3 is TGTGCCCGGGGGGTCCTCAACTCTGGAAACACCATATATTTT. Translated: CARGVLNSGNTIYF.

The chain is built from TRBV30 and TRBJ2-3; 9 bases fit TRBD2. This CDR3 has 18 residues. The germline V gene encodes CDR1 GTSNPN and CDR2 SVGIG (reference sequence). The V segment lost 1 base and the J segment 0 bases; nucleotides outside the gene matches: 11. CDR3 protein: CAWSARTTSGLSTDTQYF. DNA for the CDR3: TGTGCCTGGAGTGCCCGTACGACTAGCGGTCTGAGCACAGATACGCAGTATTTT.

This clone was seen once. Here the CDR3 reads CASSPARGAYNSPLHF. The CDR3, as DNA: TGTGCCAGCAGTCCCGCCCGGGGTGCCTATAATTCACCCCTCCACTTT. The chain joins TRBV27 to TRBJ1-6; D gene unclear. CDR1 is MNHEY and CDR2 is SMNVEV in the germline V gene (reference sequence). The germline V and J ends were trimmed by 5 bases and 2 bases, with 13 bases remaining between them. This CDR3 is built from 16 residues.

The chain has TRBV5-8 and TRBJ2-2, with D perhaps matching TRBD1 (5 bases). Germline V gives CDR1 SGHTS, CDR2 YDEGEE. This CDR3 contains 13 residues. Trimming pared 1 base from V and 6 bases from J, leaving 7 bases between. CDR3 protein: CASSLSGPGELFF. The CDR3 DNA reads TGTGCCAGCAGCTTGTCAGGGCCCGGGGAGCTGTTTTTT.

The gene calls are TRBV18 and TRBJ2-1; 10 bases are a match to TRBD1. With V trimmed by 2 bases and J by 4 bases, 8 bases remained unmatched. The CDR3 runs 17 residues. CDR1 is KGHSH, CDR2 LQKENI, per germline. Here the CDR3 DNA reads TGTGCCAGCTCACCAATCTCGGGACAGGGGACGTACAATGAGCAGTTCTTC. Translation: CASSPISGQGTYNEQFF. The full variable domain, rest sourced from reference TRBV18 and TRBJ2-1, is NAGVMQNPRHLVRRRGQEARLRCSPMKGHSHVYWYRQLPEEGLKFMVYLQKENIIDESGMPKERFSAEFPKEGPSILRIQQVVRGDSAAYFCASSPISGQGTYNEQFFGPGTRLTVL.

The genes are TRBV9 and TRBJ2-6; D gene ambiguous. Trimming removed 4 bases at V and 0 bases at J, with 8 bases between. CDR1 and CDR2 (germline): SGDLS, YYNGEE. The CDR3 covers 15 residues. The CDR3 is CASSFMTSGANVLTF. CDR3 bases: TGTGCCAGCAGCTTTATGACCTCTGGGGCCAACGTCCTGACTTTC.

V usage is TRBV2 and J usage is TRBJ2-3; D is possibly TRBD1 (5 bases). Germline-derived CDR1 and CDR2 are SNHLY and FYNNEI. This CDR3 comprises 16 residues. Trimming cost V 2 bases and J 0 bases, with 12 bases left between them. CDR3 loop: CASSEMGQLSTDTQYF. For the CDR3, the DNA is TGTGCCAGCAGTGAAATGGGGCAGCTTAGCACAGATACGCAGTATTTT.

The V gene is TRBV19, the J gene TRBJ2-5; a weak D match, TRBD2 (5 bases). The CDR3 length is 14 residues. The germline gives CDR1 LNHDA, CDR2 SQIVND (reference sequence). Trimming cost V 6 bases and J 5 bases, with 16 bases left between them. CDR3 amino acids: CASRSRGGVETQYF. In nucleotides, the CDR3 is TGTGCCAGTAGGTCACGGGGTGGGGTTGAGACCCAGTACTTC.

V is TRBV18 and J is TRBJ2-3; D not certain. CDR3 size: 17 residues. Looked up from germline, CDR1 is KGHSH and CDR2 is LQKENI. The V gene lost 1 base and the J gene lost 1 base, with 15 bases spanning the gap. DNA of the CDR3: TGTGCCAGCTCACCACTCATCGCAGGCTTGGGCACAGATACGCAGTATTTT. It codes for CASSPLIAGLGTDTQYF.

This chain connects TRBV5-4 to TRBJ2-3, with a possible D match to TRBD1 (5 bases). The length of the CDR3 is 15 residues. Germline V lookup: CDR1 SGHNT, CDR2 YYREEE (reference sequence). V was trimmed by 0 bases and J by 3 bases, leaving 11 bases between them. CDR3 sequence: CASSLGGGRTDTQYF. CDR3 coding DNA: TGTGCCAGCAGCTTGGGGGGCGGTCGGACAGATACGCAGTATTTT. The whole variable domain, remainder taken from reference TRBV5-4 and TRBJ2-3, is ETGVTQSPTHLIKTRGQQVTLRCSSQSGHNTVSWYQQALGQGPQFIFQYYREEENGRGNFPPRFSGLQFPNYSSELNVNALELDDSALYLCASSLGGGRTDTQYFGPGTRLTVL.

This chain uses TRBV10-3 with TRBJ2-1; TRBD2 matches 12 bases. This CDR3 has 14 amino acids. V was clipped by 10 bases and J by 4 bases; unmatched bases: 5. CDR1 ENHRY and CDR2 SYGVKD come from the germline V gene. The CDR3 region is CATRTSGEYNEQFF. In nucleotides, the CDR3 is TGTGCCACCCGGACTAGCGGGGAATACAATGAGCAGTTCTTC.

Only one count was recorded for this clone. V usage is TRBV11-2 and J usage is TRBJ2-2, with 11 bases fitting TRBD2. V shed 4 bases and J 8 bases; nucleotides not matched to a gene: 6. This CDR3 has 15 residues. From germline, CDR1 is SGHAT and CDR2 FQNNGV. Here the CDR3 DNA reads TGTGCCAGCAGCTCCGGGACTAGCGGTTGGGGGGAGCTGTTTTTT. Translating it yields CASSSGTSGWGELFF. Full variable domain (missing parts from reference TRBV11-2 and TRBJ2-2): EAGVAQSPRYKIIEKRQSVAFWCNPISGHATLYWYQQILGQGPKLLIQFQNNGVVDDSQLPKDRFSAERLKGVDSTLKIQPAKLEDSAVYLCASSSGTSGWGELFFGEGSRLTVL.

The CDR3 DNA sequence: TGTGCCAGTAGTACTCACAGGAACACTGAAGCTTTCTTT. This gives the protein CASSTHRNTEAFF. This chain connects TRBV19 to TRBJ1-1; D is undetermined. CDR1 is LNHDA and CDR2 is SQIVND in the germline V gene (reference sequence). V was pared by 4 bases and J by 1 base, with 7 bases between. There are 13 residues in the CDR3.

J is TRBJ1-1 and V is TRBV28, with D unresolved. CDR1 MDHEN and CDR2 SYDVKM come from the germline V gene. This CDR3 comprises 12 residues. V was clipped by 7 bases and J by 3 bases, with 9 bases between them. The CDR3 is CASNWGYTEAFF. The DNA of the CDR3 is TGTGCCAGCAATTGGGGATACACTGAAGCTTTCTTT.

This clone appeared a single time. The chain is built from TRBV5-1 and TRBJ1-1, with a possible D match to TRBD1 (5 bases). Germline values: CDR1 SGHRS, CDR2 YFSETQ. The V end was cut by 1 base, the J end by 1 base, with 8 bases between. The CDR3 contains 14 residues. Here the CDR3 DNA reads TGCGCCAGCAGCTTGAGTGGGGGGAACACTGAAGCTTTCTTT. Translating it yields CASSLSGGNTEAFF.

The CDR3 region is CASKIGHGGEKLFF. CDR3 DNA: TGTGCCAGCAAGATTGGACACGGAGGTGAAAAACTGTTTTTT. The chain is built from TRBV28 and TRBJ1-4; TRBD1 might be the D (5 bases). V gave up 7 bases and J gave up 7 bases, with 16 bases separating them. CDR1 is MDHEN and CDR2 is SYDVKM in the germline V gene. The CDR3 contains 14 residues.

This clone is judged large. The chain joins TRBV7-2 to TRBJ2-7, with 10 bases identical to TRBD1. V dropped 6 bases and J dropped 5; count of bases not matched to a gene: 7. Germline V gives CDR1 SGHTA, CDR2 FQGNSA. The CDR3 is 14 residues long. The CDR3 DNA is TGTGCCAGCAGGGTGGACAGGGGGAGGAACGAGCAGTACTTC. Its protein is CASRVDRGRNEQYF.

The chain combines TRBV11-2 with TRBJ2-3, with TRBD1 matching 7 bases. The junction had 7 bases not matched to a gene; V was cut back by 6 bases and J by 1 base. This CDR3 contains 15 residues. Germline V gene data show CDR1 as SGHAT and CDR2 as FQNNGV. The CDR3 bases are TGTGCCAGCAGTCCCCGGGACAGACGCACAGATACGCAGTATTTT. Protein product: CASSPRDRRTDTQYF.

V and J are TRBV7-2 and TRBJ2-5, with D possibly being TRBD1 or TRBD2 (5 bases each). V was clipped by 1 base and J by 7 bases, with 16 bases between them. Germline loops: CDR1 SGHTA, CDR2 FQGNSA. This CDR3 has 15 amino acids. DNA of the CDR3: TGTGCCAGCAGCTTAGATAAGGGGAGCCCGGGGACCCAGTACTTC. Its protein is CASSLDKGSPGTQYF.

This chain connects TRBV6-1 to TRBJ2-3; D might be TRBD2 (5 bases). Deletions cut 3 bases from V and 2 bases from J, with 15 bases between. Germline-derived CDR1 and CDR2 are MNHNS and SASEGT. This CDR3 is built from 16 residues. CDR3 amino acids: CASSERALGFTDTQYF. Here the CDR3 DNA reads TGTGCCAGCAGTGAGCGGGCATTGGGGTTCACAGATACGCAGTATTTT.

The rearrangement uses TRBV2 and TRBJ2-4; D tentatively fits TRBD1 or TRBD2 (6 bases each). This CDR3 spans 13 amino acids. CDR1 is SNHLY and CDR2 is FYNNEI in the germline V gene. This chain's CDR3 is CAGGREAKNIQYF. In DNA form, the CDR3 reads TGTGCAGGGGGACGGGAGGCCAAAAACATTCAGTACTTC.